This TCR delta chain was sequenced during a study of in vitro expanded adult blood gammadelta T cells (dated by TCRdb to about 2020). Some background on the complete study: Each donor's cells were separately stimulated with HMBPP, zoledronate or AbnobaViscum P, and TRG and TRD CDR3 repertoires were sequenced for every condition. The TCR repertoire analysis included three subjects. On the study overall, not on this receptor specifically: All repertoires derived from in vitro expanded cultures of healthy donor cells, not from mistletoe-treated patients.

The sample's treatment or condition, from its label and the paper: aminobisphosphonate causing endogenous IPP accumulation, approximately 0.98 uM. Before expansion, PBMC received a one-day pulse of roughly 1 uM zoledronate and were then washed three times. Cultures were expanded for 13 to 15 days, with IL-2 replenished every 3 to 4 days. After the one-day stimulant pulse, cells were washed three times and then cultured in medium containing approximately 100 U/mL IL-2. Peripheral blood mononuclear cells were isolated by Lymphoprep gradient centrifugation and cryopreserved in liquid nitrogen before culture. This clone was observed a handful of times. Its antigen is still unknown. Base qualities are missing; no much larger clone stands one base away. Libraries were made using 5' RACE. The RNeasy Micro Kit was used to extract RNA from around 9,900 sorted cells per sample. Libraries were prepared using template-switch reverse transcription and then PCR amplification of the CDR3gamma and CDR3delta regions. Amplicons were sequenced on an Illumina MiSeq using the V2 300 kit, producing 150 bp paired-end reads. The authors' pipeline ran thus. FastQC version 0.11.8 was used to assess read quality. CDR3 sequences were built by aligning reads to GenBank TRG or TRD reference genes using MiXCR version 3.0.3. MiXCR ran with default parameters, except that TRDD assembly used 3 instead of 5 consecutive nucleotides. Repertoire analyses, including normalized Shannon-Wiener diversity, clonotype tracking and multidimensional scaling, used VDJtools version 1.2.1 with default settings. Out-of-frame CDR3 sequences and those containing stop codons were excluded from analysis. Clones were re-identified by TCRdb from the public reads with CATT, and rows with the same DNA were merged. The V and J calls and clone size are TCRdb's, not the authors'. The sample has about 730 delta-chain clones on record, over 35% of them singletons. Of the sample, roughly 20% is held by the ten largest clones.

This TCR derives from an adult in good health. The starting material was gamma-delta T cells from peripheral blood expanded in culture, obtained from an in vitro culture stimulated with zoledronate.

The CDR3 amino acid sequence is: CACDTLTGTDTDKLIF. The DNA sequence reads TGTGCCTGTGACACCCTTACTGGGACGGACACCGATAAACTCATCTTT. The chain joins TRDV2 to TRDJ1, and perhaps TRDD3 as D gene, on 6 matching bases. A distance of 13 bases separates the germline ends of V and J, which lose 0 bases and 0 bases respectively. The CDR3, cysteine through phenylalanine, is 16 amino acids long. The sequence is cut down to CDR3 DNA, 48 bases in frame from base 1. From a lookup of the germline V gene, CDR1 and CDR2 are GEAIGNYY and EKD.